The 27 T cell receptor beta chains below all came from one sample that was sequenced in a study of T cells in Graves' hyperthyroidism and ophthalmopathy. Regions amplified from RNA transcripts were the TCR beta CDR3 regions. The HTBI primer set served for first-round RT-PCR of the TCR CDR3. MiXCR, run by TCRdb on the multiplex PCR reads, gives a single entry per CDR3 protein. The table lists approximately 600,000 distinct CDR3 sequences, 12% to 15% of them singletons. The specimen sequenced was blood. The source is a woman under 30 with Graves' ophthalmopathy.

The chain carries TRBV11-3 and TRBJ1-4, with a tentative D call TRBD1 (5 bases). Trimming took off 2 bases at V and 1 base at J, with 8 bases between the two ends. Germline CDR1 and CDR2: SGHNT and YENEEA. The CDR3 contains 15 residues. The CDR3 nucleotides are TGTGCCAGCAGCTTAAGCCAGGGAACTAATGAAAAACTGTTTTTT. The encoded protein is CASSLSQGTNEKLFF.

This clonotype was seen a handful of times. This chain joins TRBV20-1 and TRBJ1-1; unclear D gene. Looked up from germline, CDR1 is DFQATT and CDR2 is SNEGSKA (reference sequence). CDR3 size: 13 residues. V was pared by 2 bases and J by 5 bases, with 12 bases between. The CDR3 is CSARLTRDTEAFF. The CDR3 DNA is TGCAGTGCTAGATTAACCCGGGATACTGAAGCTTTCTTT.

This clonotype has a count of ten or more. The V and J genes are TRBV6-1 and TRBJ1-1; D is possibly TRBD1 (6 bases). CDR3 size: 13 residues. Germline CDR1 MNHNS, CDR2 SASEGT. V was shortened by 6 bases and J by 0 bases, with 8 bases between the two germline ends. CDR3 in amino acids: CASSRGMNTEAFF. The CDR3 DNA sequence: TGTGCCAGCAGCAGGGGCATGAACACTGAAGCTTTCTTT.

This clonotype was found many times. The V and J genes are TRBV9 and TRBJ2-7, with 8 bases identical to TRBD2. This CDR3 spans 15 amino acids. Germline V gene lookup returns CDR1 SGDLS and CDR2 YYNGEE. V dropped 0 bases and J dropped 3; count of bases not matched to a gene: 5. The CDR3 loop reads CASSVGLALSYEQYF. CDR3 DNA: TGTGCCAGCAGCGTAGGACTAGCGCTGAGCTACGAGCAGTACTTC.

This clonotype was detected many times. This chain joins TRBV2 and TRBJ1-1, with TRBD1 matching over 7 bases. The CDR3 contains 14 residues. Trimming removed 10 bases from V and 4 bases from J; junction bases left unmatched: 12. CDR1 and CDR2 (germline): SNHLY, FYNNEI. The CDR3 nucleotides read TGTGCCATCAAGAAAGACAGGGTCGGCACTGAAGCTTTCTTT. Translating it yields CAIKKDRVGTEAFF.

CDR3 amino acids: CASSQGAGSTEAFF. CDR3 nucleotides: TGTGCCAGCAGCCAGGGGGCCGGGAGCACTGAAGCTTTCTTT. The V and J genes are TRBV3-1 and TRBJ1-1; D perhaps matches TRBD1 (6 bases). Germline V gene lookup returns CDR1 LGHDT and CDR2 YNNKEL (reference sequence). The CDR3 covers 14 residues. V was shortened by 3 bases and J by 4 bases, with 12 bases between the two germline ends.

This clonotype has a count of ten or more. J is TRBJ2-5 and V is TRBV28; a weak D match, TRBD2 (5 bases). Germline loops: CDR1 MDHEN, CDR2 SYDVKM. Between the trimmed V and J ends, which lost 1 base and 5 bases, there was a span of 14 bases. The CDR3 extends over 15 amino acids. The CDR3 is CASSLSGIYGETQYF. The CDR3, as DNA: TGTGCCAGCAGTTTATCCGGGATTTACGGGGAGACCCAGTACTTC.

Ten or more counts support this clonotype. The chain joins TRBV7-9 to TRBJ2-1; the D is unclear. This CDR3 is 16 amino acids long. CDR1 is SEHNR and CDR2 is FQNEAQ in the germline V gene (reference sequence). Trimming removed 5 bases from V and 4 bases from J, with 18 bases in between. The DNA of the CDR3 is TGTGCCAGCAGCCCAAAAGGCCGACCGTCATACAATGAGCAGTTCTTC. It specifies CASSPKGRPSYNEQFF.

This clonotype was seen at least ten times. The chain combines TRBV7-3 with TRBJ2-1; possible D gene TRBD2, 5 bases. V gave up 0 bases and J gave up 4 bases, with 13 bases separating them. Germline V gene sequence: CDR1 SGHTA, CDR2 FQGTGA. This CDR3 contains 16 residues. The CDR3 bases are TGTGCCAGCAGCTTAACGTTCGGGGAAAGTTACAATGAGCAGTTCTTC. This gives the protein CASSLTFGESYNEQFF.

This clonotype was recorded at least ten times. This chain connects TRBV2 to TRBJ2-1, with 8 positions matching TRBD1. CDR1 is SNHLY, CDR2 FYNNEI, per germline. J was trimmed by 1 base and V by 4 bases; bases with no gene match: 3. CDR3 length: 15 amino acids. The chain's CDR3 is CASSGGTGSYNEQFF. CDR3 bases: TGTGCCAGCAGTGGAGGGACAGGATCCTACAATGAGCAGTTCTTC.

This clonotype was counted a few times. The chain carries TRBV11-3 and TRBJ1-6; the match to TRBD1 covers 9 bases. This CDR3 is built from 14 residues. Germline assignment: CDR1 SGHNT and CDR2 YENEEA. The J segment lost 10 bases and the V segment lost 5 bases, leaving 6 bases of the junction unmatched. CDR3 amino acids: CASSRDRVGSPLHF. The CDR3 DNA sequence: TGTGCCAGCAGCCGGGACAGGGTGGGCTCACCCCTCCACTTT.

The table lists this clonotype with many counts. The chain employs TRBV5-1 and TRBJ1-1; no definite D call. Looked up from germline, CDR1 is SGHRS and CDR2 is YFSETQ. Trimming pared 0 bases from V and 1 base from J, leaving 13 bases between. The length of the CDR3 is 16 residues. The CDR3 region has the DNA TGCGCCAGCAGCTTGGTCGGACCCTCCGGGAACACTGAAGCTTTCTTT. Residues: CASSLVGPSGNTEAFF.

This clonotype has at least ten counts. J is TRBJ2-3 and V is TRBV6-1; TRBD2 agrees at 8 bases. V lost 9 bases to trimming and J lost 0 bases; unmatched junction nucleotides: 8. The CDR3 loop spans 15 amino acids. Germline loops: CDR1 MNHNS, CDR2 SASEGT. CDR3 in DNA: TGTGCCAGTTGGGTGGCGGGAGGTAGCACAGATACGCAGTATTTT. Its translation is CASWVAGGSTDTQYF.

This clonotype was recorded a few times. V gene TRBV29-1 combines with J gene TRBJ2-7; the D is unclear. This CDR3 comprises 11 residues. The germline V gene has CDR1 SQVTM and CDR2 ANQGSEA. V lost 5 bases and J lost 5, with 10 bases in between. The CDR3 here is CSVLINNEQYF. The CDR3 coding sequence is TGCAGCGTTTTGATTAACAACGAGCAGTACTTC.

This clonotype was detected many times. The rearrangement links TRBV12-3 or TRBV12-4 to TRBJ2-7, with D possibly being TRBD2 (6 bases). The V and J ends lost 1 base and 3 bases respectively, with 10 bases between them. The CDR3 has 14 residues. In nucleotides, the CDR3 is TGTGCCAGCAGTTTAGGTCTAGCGAACTACGAGCAGTACTTC. Its protein product is CASSLGLANYEQYF.

This clonotype was detected many times. This chain connects TRBV28 to TRBJ1-4, with D tentatively TRBD1 (5 bases). The CDR3 is made up of 11 amino acids. Germline V lookup: CDR1 MDHEN, CDR2 SYDVKM. Trimming shortened V by 6 bases and J by 7 bases, and 6 bases separated the two germline ends. CDR3 sequence (DNA): TGTGCCAGCAGCCAGGGTGAAAAACTGTTTTTT. It translates to CASSQGEKLFF.

This clonotype was seen repeatedly, ten times or more. The DNA for the CDR3 is TGTGCCAGCAGCTTGCCGGGACAGGATATCTATGGCTACACCTTC. This translates into CASSLPGQDIYGYTF. The rearrangement joins TRBV7-2 to TRBJ1-2; TRBD1 matches 8 bases. Germline V gene data show CDR1 as SGHTA and CDR2 as FQGNSA. CDR3 length: 15 residues. Trimming took 3 bases from V and 4 from J; bases not matched to a gene: 7.

This clonotype was seen repeatedly, ten times or more. The chain couples TRBV11-1 to TRBJ2-3, with unresolved D. Germline CDR1 reads SGHAT; CDR2 reads FQDESV (reference sequence). Trimming stripped 5 bases from V and 2 bases from J, with 14 bases between. The CDR3 is 15 residues long. CDR3 protein: CASSHVGRDTDTQYF. The DNA for the CDR3 is TGTGCCAGCAGCCACGTTGGCAGAGACACAGATACGCAGTATTTT.

This clonotype showed up many times. The V call is TRBV19, the J call TRBJ2-1; 8 bases agree with TRBD1. The CDR3 extends over 15 amino acids. Germline V CDR1 and CDR2: LNHDA, SQIVND (reference sequence). V was clipped by 3 bases and J by 5 bases; unmatched bases: 6. In DNA, the CDR3 is TGTGCCAGTAGTATGGGGGACAGGAGGAACAATGAGCAGTTCTTC. Amino acids: CASSMGDRRNNEQFF.

This clonotype was picked up many times. The V call is TRBV12-3 or TRBV12-4, the J call TRBJ1-5, with 7 bases matching TRBD1. There are 13 residues in the CDR3. V was pared by 6 bases and J by 6 bases, with 5 bases of the junction left unmatched. CDR3 loop: CASRTGKGQPQHF. CDR3 bases: TGTGCCAGCAGGACAGGGAAGGGTCAGCCCCAGCATTTT.

CDR3 DNA sequence: TGTGCCAGTATGGCCCGCATGATGGGCCCAGGGGACAGAAAACGGCGACCCCTCCACTTT. Its protein product is CASMARMMGPGDRKRRPLHF. This chain connects TRBV19 to TRBJ1-6; TRBD1 agrees at 7 bases. J gave up 12 bases and V 7 bases, and 30 bases lay outside the gene matches. The CDR3 runs 20 residues. Germline CDR1 is LNHDA and CDR2 is SQIVND (reference sequence).

The gene calls are TRBV4-1 and TRBJ2-7; TRBD1 is a possible D gene (5 bases). The CDR3 runs 17 residues. V lost 0 bases, J lost 1 base, and 16 bases lay in between. Germline V CDR1 and CDR2: MGHRA, YSYEKL. CDR3 DNA sequence: TGCGCCAGCAGCCAAGACCTAGGTAGACAGCCTTCCTACGAGCAGTACTTC. Translation: CASSQDLGRQPSYEQYF.

In this sample, this clonotype turned up a few times. The J gene is TRBJ1-6, the V gene TRBV2, with D possibly matching TRBD1 (6 bases). This CDR3 is 16 amino acids long. Per the germline V gene, CDR1 is SNHLY and CDR2 is FYNNEI. V dropped 2 bases and J dropped 7 bases, with 15 bases sitting between them. For the CDR3, the DNA is TGTGCCAGCAGTGAAAGGTCCGGGGGGGCCAATTCACCCCTCCACTTT. Residues: CASSERSGGANSPLHF. The entire variable domain, with the rest obtained from reference TRBV2 and TRBJ1-6, is as follows: EPEVTQTPSHQVTQMGQEVILRCVPISNHLYFYWYRQILGQKVEFLVSFYNNEISEKSEIFDDQFSVERPDGSNFTLKIRSTKLEDSAMYFCASSERSGGANSPLHFGNGTRLTVT.

This clonotype has at least ten counts. J is TRBJ2-5 and V is TRBV7-3, with D possibly called TRBD1 or TRBD2 (5 bases each). From germline, CDR1 is SGHTA and CDR2 FQGTGA. The CDR3 runs 15 residues. V was clipped by 1 base and J by 2 bases, with 11 bases between them. This chain's CDR3 is CASSLIGAEQETQYF. The CDR3 bases are TGTGCCAGCAGCTTAATCGGGGCAGAACAAGAGACCCAGTACTTC.

The chain links TRBV19 to TRBJ2-7; maybe TRBD2 (6 bases). Trimming shortened V by 5 bases and J by 6 bases, and 17 bases separated the two germline ends. This CDR3 has 14 amino acids. CDR1 is LNHDA and CDR2 is SQIVND in the germline V gene (reference sequence). CDR3 sequence: CASSRRGTSVEQYF. CDR3 bases: TGTGCCAGTAGTCGACGGGGGACCTCGGTCGAGCAGTACTTC.

As for this clonotype: Since a much larger clone is just one base distant, this may be a read error. This chain uses TRBV6-1 with TRBJ2-7; the match to TRBD2 covers 8 bases. V lost 2 bases, J lost 4 bases, and 10 bases stayed unmatched. Germline V gene sequence: CDR1 MNHNS, CDR2 SASEGT. The CDR3 has 16 residues. The CDR3 region has the DNA TGTGCCAGCAGTGAATTTGAGAGCGGGAGTGGATACGAGCAGTACTTC. Translation gives CASSEFESGSGYEQYF.

This clonotype was observed many times. The chain has TRBV7-8 and TRBJ1-4; the D is unclear. The germline V gene encodes CDR1 SGHVS and CDR2 FQNEAQ. V dropped 5 bases and J dropped 3 bases, with 13 bases sitting between them. CDR3 length: 15 amino acids. The CDR3 region has the DNA TGTGCCAGCAGCGCCCAGACGGCTTCTAATGAAAAACTGTTTTTT. Its translation is CASSAQTASNEKLFF. Supplemented by reference TRBV7-8 and TRBJ1-4, the full variable domain reads GAGVSQSPRYKVAKRGQDVALRCDPISGHVSLFWYQQALGQGPEFLTYFQNEAQLDKSGLPSDRFFAERPEGSVSTLKIQRTQQEDSAVYLCASSAQTASNEKLFFGSGTQLSVL.